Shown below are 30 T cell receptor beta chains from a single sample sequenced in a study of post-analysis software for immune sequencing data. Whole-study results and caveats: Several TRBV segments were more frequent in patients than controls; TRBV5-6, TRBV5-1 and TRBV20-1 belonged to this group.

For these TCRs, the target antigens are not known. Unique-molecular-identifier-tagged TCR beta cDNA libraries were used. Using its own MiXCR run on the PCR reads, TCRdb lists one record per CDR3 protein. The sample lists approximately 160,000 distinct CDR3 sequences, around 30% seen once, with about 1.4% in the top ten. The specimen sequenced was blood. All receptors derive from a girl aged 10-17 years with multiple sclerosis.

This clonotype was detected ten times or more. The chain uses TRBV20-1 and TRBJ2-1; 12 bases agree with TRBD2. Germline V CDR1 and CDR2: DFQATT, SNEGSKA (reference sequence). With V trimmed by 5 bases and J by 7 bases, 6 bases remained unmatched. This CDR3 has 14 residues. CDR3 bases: TGCAGTGCTTCCGGGACTAGCGGGTGGAATGAGCAGTTCTTC. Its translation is CSASGTSGWNEQFF.

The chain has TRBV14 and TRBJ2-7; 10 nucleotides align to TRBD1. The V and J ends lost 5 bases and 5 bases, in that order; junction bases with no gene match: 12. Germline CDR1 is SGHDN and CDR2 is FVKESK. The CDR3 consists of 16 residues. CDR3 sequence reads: CASSASPGTGEDEQYF. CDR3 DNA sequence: TGTGCCAGCAGCGCGAGCCCCGGGACAGGGGAGGACGAGCAGTACTTC.

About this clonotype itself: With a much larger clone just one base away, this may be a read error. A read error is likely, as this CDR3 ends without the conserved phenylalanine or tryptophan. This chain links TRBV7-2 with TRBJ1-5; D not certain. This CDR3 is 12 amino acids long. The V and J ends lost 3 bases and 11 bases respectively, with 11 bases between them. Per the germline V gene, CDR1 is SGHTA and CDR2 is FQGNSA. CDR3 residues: CASSFMFSAQHL. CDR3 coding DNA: TGTGCCAGCAGCTTTATGTTTTCTGCCCAGCATTTG.

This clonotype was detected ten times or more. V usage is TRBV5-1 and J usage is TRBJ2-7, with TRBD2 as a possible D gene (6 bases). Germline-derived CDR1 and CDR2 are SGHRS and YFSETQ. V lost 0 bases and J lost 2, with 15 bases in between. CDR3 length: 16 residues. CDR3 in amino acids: CASSLDSGLTTYEQYF. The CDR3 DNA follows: TGCGCCAGCAGCTTGGATTCGGGACTGACAACCTACGAGCAGTACTTC. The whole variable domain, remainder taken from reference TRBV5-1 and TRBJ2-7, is KAGVTQTPRYLIKTRGQQVTLSCSPISGHRSVSWYQQTPGQGLQFLFEYFSETQRNKGNFPGRFSGRQFSNSRSEMNVSTLELGDSALYLCASSLDSGLTTYEQYFGPGTRLTVT.

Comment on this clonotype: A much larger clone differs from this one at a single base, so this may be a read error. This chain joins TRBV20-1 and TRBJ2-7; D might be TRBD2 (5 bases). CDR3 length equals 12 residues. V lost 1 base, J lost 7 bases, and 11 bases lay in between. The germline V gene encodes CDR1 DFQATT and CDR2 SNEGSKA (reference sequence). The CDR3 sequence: CSARGAGVEQYF. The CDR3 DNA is TGCAGTGCTAGAGGGGCCGGGGTTGAGCAGTACTTC.

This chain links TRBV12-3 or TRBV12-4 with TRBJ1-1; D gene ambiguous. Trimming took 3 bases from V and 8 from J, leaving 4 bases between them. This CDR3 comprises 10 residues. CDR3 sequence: CASSFREAFF. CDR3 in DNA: TGTGCCAGCAGTTTCCGGGAAGCTTTCTTT.

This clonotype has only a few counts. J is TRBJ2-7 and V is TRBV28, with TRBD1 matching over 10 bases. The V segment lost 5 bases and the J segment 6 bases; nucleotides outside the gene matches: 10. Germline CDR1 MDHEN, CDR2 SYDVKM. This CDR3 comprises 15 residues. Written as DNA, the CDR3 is TGTGCCAGCAGTCCCCGGGACAGGGGAGTGGGCGAGCAGTACTTC. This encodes CASSPRDRGVGEQYF.

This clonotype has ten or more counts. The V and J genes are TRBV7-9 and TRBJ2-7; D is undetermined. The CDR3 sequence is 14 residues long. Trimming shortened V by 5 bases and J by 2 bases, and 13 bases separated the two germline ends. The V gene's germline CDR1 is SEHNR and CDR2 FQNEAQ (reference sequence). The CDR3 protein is CASSKRGAPYEQYF. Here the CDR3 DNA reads TGTGCCAGCAGCAAGAGAGGAGCCCCCTACGAGCAGTACTTC.

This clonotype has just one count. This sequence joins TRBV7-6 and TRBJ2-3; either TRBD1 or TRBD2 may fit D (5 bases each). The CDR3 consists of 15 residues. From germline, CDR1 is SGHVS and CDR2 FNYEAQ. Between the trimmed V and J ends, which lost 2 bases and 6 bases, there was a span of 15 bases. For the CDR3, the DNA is TGTGCCAGCAGCTTACAGGACGGGGCCGGGGATACGCAGTATTTT. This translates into CASSLQDGAGDTQYF.

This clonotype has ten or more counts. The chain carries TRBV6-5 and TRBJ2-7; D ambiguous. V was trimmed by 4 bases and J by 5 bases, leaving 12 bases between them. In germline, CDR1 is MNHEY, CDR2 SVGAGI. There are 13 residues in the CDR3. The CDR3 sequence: CASSSGRNHEQYF. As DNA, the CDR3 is TGTGCCAGCAGTTCCGGACGTAACCACGAGCAGTACTTC.

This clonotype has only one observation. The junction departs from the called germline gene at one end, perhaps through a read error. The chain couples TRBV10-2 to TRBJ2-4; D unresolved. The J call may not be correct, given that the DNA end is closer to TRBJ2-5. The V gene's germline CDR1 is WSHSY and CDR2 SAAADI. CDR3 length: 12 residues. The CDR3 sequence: CASSSPRETQYF. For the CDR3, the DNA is TGCGCTAGCAGTTCACCCCGGGAGACCCAGTACTTC.

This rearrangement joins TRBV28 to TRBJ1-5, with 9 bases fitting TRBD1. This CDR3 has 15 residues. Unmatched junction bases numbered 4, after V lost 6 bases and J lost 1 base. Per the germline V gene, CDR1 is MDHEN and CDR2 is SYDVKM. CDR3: CASRVQGASNQPQHF. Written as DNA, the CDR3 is TGTGCCAGCAGGGTACAGGGGGCGAGCAATCAGCCCCAGCATTTT.

The CDR3 protein is CASSGWREDYGYTF. CDR3 bases: TGTGCCAGTAGCGGGTGGAGGGAGGACTATGGCTACACCTTC. V usage is TRBV28 and J usage is TRBJ1-2, with unresolved D. V lost 9 bases and J 3 bases, leaving 17 bases between the germline ends. CDR1 is MDHEN and CDR2 is SYDVKM in the germline V gene. The CDR3 runs 14 residues.

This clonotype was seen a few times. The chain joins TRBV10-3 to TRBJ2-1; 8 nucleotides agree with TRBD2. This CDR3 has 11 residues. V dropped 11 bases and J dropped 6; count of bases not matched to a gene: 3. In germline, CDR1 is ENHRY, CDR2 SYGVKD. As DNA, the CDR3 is TGTGCCTCGGGGGGGGGCAATGAGCAGTTCTTC. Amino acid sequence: CASGGGNEQFF.

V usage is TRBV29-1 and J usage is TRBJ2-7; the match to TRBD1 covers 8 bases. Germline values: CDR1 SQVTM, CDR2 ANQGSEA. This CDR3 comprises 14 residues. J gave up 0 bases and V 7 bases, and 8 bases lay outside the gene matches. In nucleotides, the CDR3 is TGCAGCGCCTGGACAGGGCTGAGCTCCTACGAGCAGTACTTC. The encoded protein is CSAWTGLSSYEQYF.

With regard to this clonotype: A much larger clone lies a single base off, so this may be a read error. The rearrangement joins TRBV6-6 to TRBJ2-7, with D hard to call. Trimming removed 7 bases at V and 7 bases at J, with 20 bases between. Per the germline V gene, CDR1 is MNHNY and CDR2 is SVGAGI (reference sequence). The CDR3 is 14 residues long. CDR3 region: CASTHSYEAHEQYF. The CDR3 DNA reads TGTGCCAGCACCCACAGCTACGAAGCCCATGAGCAGTACTTC.

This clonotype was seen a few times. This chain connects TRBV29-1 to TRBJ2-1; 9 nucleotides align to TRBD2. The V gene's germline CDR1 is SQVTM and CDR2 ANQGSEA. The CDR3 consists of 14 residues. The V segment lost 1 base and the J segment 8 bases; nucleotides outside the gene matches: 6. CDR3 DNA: TGCAGCGTTGAAGGAGGGCGGGAGGGAGATGAGCAGTTCTTC. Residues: CSVEGGREGDEQFF.

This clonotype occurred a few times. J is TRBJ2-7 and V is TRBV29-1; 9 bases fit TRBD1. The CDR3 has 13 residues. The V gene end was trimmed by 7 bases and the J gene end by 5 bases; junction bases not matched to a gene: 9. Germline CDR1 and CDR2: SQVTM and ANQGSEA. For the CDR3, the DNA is TGCAGCGGATTTTCGGGACAGGGCAACGAGCAGTACTTC. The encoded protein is CSGFSGQGNEQYF.

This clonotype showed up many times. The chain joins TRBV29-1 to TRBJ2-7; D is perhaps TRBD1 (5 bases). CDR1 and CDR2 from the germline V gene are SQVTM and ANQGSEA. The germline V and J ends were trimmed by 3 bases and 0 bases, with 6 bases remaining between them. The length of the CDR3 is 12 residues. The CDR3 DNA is TGCAGCGTTGATACAGGCTCCTACGAGCAGTACTTC. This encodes CSVDTGSYEQYF.

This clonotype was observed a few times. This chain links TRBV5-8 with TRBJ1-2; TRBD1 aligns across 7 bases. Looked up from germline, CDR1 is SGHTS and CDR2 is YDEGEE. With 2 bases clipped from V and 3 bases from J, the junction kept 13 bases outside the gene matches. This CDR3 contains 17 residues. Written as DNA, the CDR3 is TGTGCCAGCAGCTTCCTTTACCTAACCGGGACAGACTATGGCTACACCTTC. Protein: CASSFLYLTGTDYGYTF.

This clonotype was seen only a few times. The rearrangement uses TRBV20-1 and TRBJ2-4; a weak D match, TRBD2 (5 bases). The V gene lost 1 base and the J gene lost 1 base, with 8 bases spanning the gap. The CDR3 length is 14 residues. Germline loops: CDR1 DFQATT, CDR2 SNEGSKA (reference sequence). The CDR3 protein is CSARVGGAKNIQYF. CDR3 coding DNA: TGCAGTGCTAGAGTCGGCGGGGCCAAAAACATTCAGTACTTC.

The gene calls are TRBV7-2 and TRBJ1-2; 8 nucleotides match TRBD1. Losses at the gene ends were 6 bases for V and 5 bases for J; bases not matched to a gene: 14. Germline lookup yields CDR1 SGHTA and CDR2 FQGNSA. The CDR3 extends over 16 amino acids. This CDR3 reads CASSSIPGDRLYGYTF. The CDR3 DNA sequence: TGTGCCAGCAGTTCAATCCCGGGGGACAGGTTATATGGCTACACCTTC.

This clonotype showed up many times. The CDR3 DNA is TGCGCCAGCTCCCACCAGGACAGGGACGCCTACGAGCAGTACTTC. Translating it yields CASSHQDRDAYEQYF. The rearrangement links TRBV5-1 to TRBJ2-7; TRBD1 matches 8 bases. The germline gives CDR1 SGHRS, CDR2 YFSETQ. The CDR3 spans 15 residues. V dropped 7 bases and J dropped 2; count of bases not matched to a gene: 11.

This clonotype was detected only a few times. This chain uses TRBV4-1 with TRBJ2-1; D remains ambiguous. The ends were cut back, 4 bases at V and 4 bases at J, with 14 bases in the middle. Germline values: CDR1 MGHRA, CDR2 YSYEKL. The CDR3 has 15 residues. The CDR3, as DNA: TGCGCCAGCAGCCTCCTTATAACGGGTTACAATGAGCAGTTCTTC. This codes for CASSLLITGYNEQFF.

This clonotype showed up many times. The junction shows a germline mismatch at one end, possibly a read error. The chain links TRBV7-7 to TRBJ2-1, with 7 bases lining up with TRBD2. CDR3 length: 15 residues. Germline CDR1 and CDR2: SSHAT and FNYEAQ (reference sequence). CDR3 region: CASSLGLFPYNEQFF. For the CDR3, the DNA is TGTGCTAGCAGCCTGGGACTATTCCCCTACAATGAGCAGTTCTTC.

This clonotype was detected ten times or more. The CDR3 nucleotides are TGCGCCAGCAGCCCCGACGCGGGAGTAGGGTACAATGAGCAGTTCTTC. Residues: CASSPDAGVGYNEQFF. The J gene is TRBJ2-1, the V gene TRBV5-1; 7 positions agree with TRBD2. Germline loops: CDR1 SGHRS, CDR2 YFSETQ. The CDR3 covers 16 residues. Unmatched junction bases numbered 11, after V lost 4 bases and J lost 4 bases.

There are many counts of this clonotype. The DNA for the CDR3 is TGTGCCAGCAGCCTAGGGGACACCCTCGGAGGGGAGCAGTACTTC. It codes for CASSLGDTLGGEQYF. The chain is built from TRBV4-2 and TRBJ2-7; TRBD1 or TRBD2 may be the D gene (6 bases each). V lost 4 bases to trimming and J lost 7 bases, with 20 bases between them. CDR3 length: 15 residues. The germline CDR1 and CDR2 sequences are LGHNA and YNFKEQ.

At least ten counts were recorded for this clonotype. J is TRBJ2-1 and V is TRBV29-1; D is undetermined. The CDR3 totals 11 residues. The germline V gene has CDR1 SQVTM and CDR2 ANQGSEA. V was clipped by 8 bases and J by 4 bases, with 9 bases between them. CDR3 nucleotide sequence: TGCAGCTTAGGATTGTACAATGAGCAGTTCTTC. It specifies CSLGLYNEQFF.

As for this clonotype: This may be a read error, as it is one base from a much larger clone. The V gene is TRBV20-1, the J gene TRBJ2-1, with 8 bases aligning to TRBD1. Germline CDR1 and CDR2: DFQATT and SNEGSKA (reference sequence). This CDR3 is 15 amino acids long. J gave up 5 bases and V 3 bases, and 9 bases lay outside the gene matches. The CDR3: CSARNGQGGDNEQFF. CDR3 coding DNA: TGCAGTGCTAGGAACGGACAGGGTGGCGACAATGAGCAGTTCTTC.

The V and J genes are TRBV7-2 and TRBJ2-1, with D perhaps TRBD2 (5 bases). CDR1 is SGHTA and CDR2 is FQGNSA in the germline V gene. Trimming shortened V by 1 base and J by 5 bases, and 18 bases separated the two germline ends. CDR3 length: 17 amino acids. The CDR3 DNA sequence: TGTGCCAGCAGCTTAGTGAGGGAGTCCCTTGAACACAATGAGCAGTTCTTC. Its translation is CASSLVRESLEHNEQFF.